The rows below give T cell receptor beta chains drawn from one sample of a study of T cells in tuberculosis. TCRdb's table, derived via immunoSEQ multiplex PCR, lists solely in-frame clones and lacks some. The sample includes more than 70,000 clones, around 90% of them seen just once. Material for sequencing was CD1b-GMM tetramer-negative cells sorted from PBMCs. The receptors derive from an adult woman with latent tuberculosis. Each CDR3 is given with its conserved first and last residue. Fields, in order: V gene, J gene, D gene, CDR3 length, clone size, CDR3 DNA, CDR3 protein. D genes are given only for firm matches. Clone size is stated in some rows and not others, as once, few, many or a class when expanded.

V: TRBV7-9; J: TRBJ1-5; D: TRBD1; length: 14; size: few; DNA: TGTGCCAGCAGCACGACAGGGATTGATCAGCCCCAGCATTTT; CDR3: CASSTTGIDQPQHF
V: TRBV6-5; J: TRBJ1-6; D: .; length: 14; size: .; DNA: TGTGCCAGCAAGCCACAGGGCCGTGGGTCACCCCTCCACTTT; CDR3: CASKPQGRGSPLHF
V: TRBV27; J: TRBJ2-4; D: .; length: 17; size: .; DNA: TGTGCCAGCAGTTTAAAAGCAGGCCCTTTAGCCAAAAACATTCAGTACTTC; CDR3: CASSLKAGPLAKNIQYF
V: TRBV6-1; J: TRBJ1-6; D: TRBD1; length: 15; size: .; DNA: TGTGCCAGCACTAAGGACAGGTTCTATAATTCACCCCTCCACTTT; CDR3: CASTKDRFYNSPLHF
V: TRBV5-1; J: TRBJ2-4; D: .; length: 14; size: once; DNA: TGCGCCAGCAGCTGGGGGGACCCCAAAAACATTCAGTACTTC; CDR3: CASSWGDPKNIQYF
V: TRBV30; J: TRBJ2-4; D: TRBD2; length: 16; size: .; DNA: TGTGCCTGGTCCAGAGCACTAGCGGGGGGGCGAGACATTCAGTACTTC; CDR3: CAWSRALAGGRDIQYF
V: TRBV6-6; J: TRBJ2-5; D: .; length: 14; size: .; DNA: TGTGCCAGCAGTTACTCGAGGGTTGGTGAGACCCAGTACTTC; CDR3: CASSYSRVGETQYF
V: TRBV7-9; J: TRBJ2-5; D: TRBD2; length: 14; size: once; DNA: TGTGCCAGCAGCCCAAGGACTAGCCTAGAGACCCAGTACTTC; CDR3: CASSPRTSLETQYF
V: TRBV2; J: TRBJ1-2; D: .; length: 12; size: .; DNA: TGTGCCAGCAGTGTTCAGGGGCGGGGCTACACCTTC; CDR3: CASSVQGRGYTF
V: TRBV19; J: TRBJ1-6; D: .; length: 15; size: .; DNA: TGTGCCAGTAGTACCCTGAGTGGCTATAATTCACCCCTCCACTTT; CDR3: CASSTLSGYNSPLHF
V: TRBV11-3; J: TRBJ2-1; D: .; length: 15; size: .; DNA: TGTGCCAGCAGCTTAGGGGGCCCCTCCTACAATGAGCAGTTCTTC; CDR3: CASSLGGPSYNEQFF
V: TRBV28; J: TRBJ1-6; D: .; length: 16; size: .; DNA: TGTGCCAGCCGAGACAGTCCTAGCTCCTATAATTCACCCCTCCACTTT; CDR3: CASRDSPSSYNSPLHF
V: TRBV5-6; J: TRBJ2-1; D: TRBD2; length: 15; size: .; DNA: TGTGCCAGCAGCTTGGGCGGGGGGGCCTACAATGAGCAGTTCTTC; CDR3: CASSLGGGAYNEQFF
V: TRBV2; J: TRBJ2-6; D: .; length: 14; size: .; DNA: TGTGCCAGCACCGAACGGGCTGGGGCCAACGTCCTGACTTTC; CDR3: CASTERAGANVLTF
V: TRBV4-2; J: TRBJ1-6; D: TRBD1; length: 17; size: .; DNA: TGTGCCAGCAACCAAATCGGGACGGGACAGCGGATTTCACCCCTCCACTTT; CDR3: CASNQIGTGQRISPLHF
V: TRBV6-5; J: TRBJ2-3; D: .; length: 13; size: .; DNA: TGTGCCAGCAGACTAAACACTGCAGATACGCAGTATTTT; CDR3: CASRLNTADTQYF
V: TRBV7-9; J: TRBJ1-1; D: TRBD1; length: 17; size: .; DNA: TGTGCCAGCAGCCCGCGGACAGGGGGTCGCATGAACACTGAAGCTTTCTTT; CDR3: CASSPRTGGRMNTEAFF
V: TRBV27; J: TRBJ1-2; D: .; length: 14; size: .; DNA: TGTGCCAGCAGTTGGAGGGGAGGGGTAGATGGCTACACCTTC; CDR3: CASSWRGGVDGYTF
V: TRBV13; J: TRBJ1-4; D: TRBD1; length: 16; size: .; DNA: TGTGCCAGCAGCTCAGCCAGGGGGTCCCTAAATGAAAAACTGTTTTTT; CDR3: CASSSARGSLNEKLFF
V: TRBV6-6; J: TRBJ2-5; D: TRBD1; length: 15; size: .; DNA: TGTGCCAGCAGTTACTCGAGGGGGCCTGGGGAGACCCAGTACTTC; CDR3: CASSYSRGPGETQYF
V: TRBV4-3; J: TRBJ2-6; D: TRBD2; length: 17; size: few; DNA: TGCGCCAGCAGCACCGGGACTAGCGGGGGTGGGGCCAACGTCCTGACTTTC; CDR3: CASSTGTSGGGANVLTF
V: TRBV2; J: TRBJ1-4; D: .; length: 13; size: .; DNA: TGTGCCAGCAGTGTGGAGCATAATGAAAAACTGTTTTTT; CDR3: CASSVEHNEKLFF
V: TRBV5-6; J: TRBJ1-2; D: TRBD1; length: 15; size: .; DNA: TGTGCCAGCATGCGGACAGGGAGGACCTATGGAGGCTACACCTTC; CDR3: CASMRTGRTYGGYTF
V: TRBV28; J: TRBJ1-2; D: TRBD1; length: 15; size: few; DNA: TGTGCCAGCAGTCCTGGGGACAGGGGCAACTATGGCTACACCTTC; CDR3: CASSPGDRGNYGYTF
V: TRBV4-2; J: TRBJ2-1; D: .; length: 15; size: .; DNA: TGTGCCAGCAGCCAAGACCCCGCCAGCTACAATGAGCAGTTCTTC; CDR3: CASSQDPASYNEQFF
V: TRBV7-9; J: TRBJ2-2; D: .; length: 18; size: once; DNA: TGTGCCAGCAGCGGCCGGGGGCCCGGGACAGCGAACACCGGGGAGCTGTTTTTT; CDR3: CASSGRGPGTANTGELFF
V: TRBV30; J: TRBJ1-2; D: .; length: 13; size: once; DNA: TGTGCCTGGAGTGCCGGGGTGCGCTATGGCTACACCTTC; CDR3: CAWSAGVRYGYTF
V: TRBV6-6; J: TRBJ2-2; D: .; length: 16; size: .; DNA: TGTGCCAGCAGGCTCGACCGGGACTGGAACACCGGGGAGCTGTTTTTT; CDR3: CASRLDRDWNTGELFF
V: TRBV2; J: TRBJ1-2; D: TRBD1; length: 19; size: .; DNA: TGTGCCAGCAGTGAAACGTCCGGGACAGACGGGGGACGGAACTATGGCTACACCTTC; CDR3: CASSETSGTDGGRNYGYTF
V: TRBV5-1; J: TRBJ1-6; D: .; length: 15; size: .; DNA: TGCGCCAGCAGCCAGAGACAGACGGCGAATTCCCCCCTCCACTTT; CDR3: CASSQRQTANSPLHF
V: TRBV5-1; J: TRBJ2-5; D: TRBD2; length: 16; size: .; DNA: TGCGCCAGCAAGGGACTAGCGGGGAGTATCGCCGAGACCCAGTACTTC; CDR3: CASKGLAGSIAETQYF
V: TRBV9; J: TRBJ2-2; D: .; length: 15; size: .; DNA: TGTGCCAGCAGCCCCGGGGGAAGCGGCACCGGGGAGCTGTTTTTT; CDR3: CASSPGGSGTGELFF
V: TRBV5-6; J: TRBJ2-2; D: TRBD2; length: 17; size: .; DNA: TGTGCCAGCAGCCCCCTTGTATCCGGGGGGGCCGACGGGGAGCTGTTTTTT; CDR3: CASSPLVSGGADGELFF
V: TRBV7-9; J: TRBJ2-4; D: .; length: 17; size: .; DNA: TGTGCCAGCAGCTTATTTGCGGGGTCCGGGACCAAAAACATTCAGTACTTC; CDR3: CASSLFAGSGTKNIQYF
V: TRBV5-4; J: TRBJ2-1; D: .; length: 12; size: .; DNA: TGTGCCAGCAGCACAGGGTTTAATGAGCAGTTCTTC; CDR3: CASSTGFNEQFF
V: TRBV9; J: TRBJ1-3; D: .; length: 15; size: .; DNA: TGTGCCAGCAGCGTAGATGATGGGGGCGGAAACACCATATATTTT; CDR3: CASSVDDGGGNTIYF
V: TRBV2; J: TRBJ1-2; D: TRBD1; length: 15; size: .; DNA: TGTGCCAGTTTGAATCGGATGACAGGGATCTATGGCTACACCTTC; CDR3: CASLNRMTGIYGYTF
V: TRBV15; J: TRBJ1-4; D: TRBD1; length: 19; size: .; DNA: TGTGCCACCAGCAGCTTGTCCACAGGGGGCGAGTACACTAATGAAAAACTGTTTTTT; CDR3: CATSSLSTGGEYTNEKLFF
V: TRBV7-2; J: TRBJ2-5; D: .; length: 15; size: .; DNA: TGTGCCAGCAGCTTAGGACGGCAGGGTACTGAGACCCAGTACTTC; CDR3: CASSLGRQGTETQYF
V: TRBV2; J: TRBJ1-5; D: .; length: 18; size: .; DNA: TGTGCCAGCAGTGAAGGGAATGTCGGGGTTTTTAGCAATCAGCCCCAGCATTTT; CDR3: CASSEGNVGVFSNQPQHF
V: TRBV7-2; J: TRBJ2-3; D: .; length: 18; size: .; DNA: TGTGCCAGCAGCTTGAGACCGGGACTGTTGGTTGGCACAGATACGCAGTATTTT; CDR3: CASSLRPGLLVGTDTQYF
V: TRBV4-3; J: TRBJ1-3; D: .; length: 17; size: .; DNA: TGCGCCAGCAGCCAAGAGAAGGGGTTGAGCTCTGGAAACACCATATATTTT; CDR3: CASSQEKGLSSGNTIYF